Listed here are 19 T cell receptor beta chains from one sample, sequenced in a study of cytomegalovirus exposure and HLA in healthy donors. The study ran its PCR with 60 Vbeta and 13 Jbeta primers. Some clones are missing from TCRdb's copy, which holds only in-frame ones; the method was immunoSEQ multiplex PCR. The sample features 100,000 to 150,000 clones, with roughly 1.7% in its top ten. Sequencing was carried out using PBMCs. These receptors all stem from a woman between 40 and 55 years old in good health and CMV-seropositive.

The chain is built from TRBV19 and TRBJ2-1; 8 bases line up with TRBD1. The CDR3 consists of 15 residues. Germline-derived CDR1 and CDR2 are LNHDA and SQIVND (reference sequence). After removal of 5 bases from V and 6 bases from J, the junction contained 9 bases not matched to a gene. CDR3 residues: CASSGRDRWANEQFF. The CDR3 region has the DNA TGTGCCAGTAGTGGACGGGACAGGTGGGCCAATGAGCAGTTCTTC.

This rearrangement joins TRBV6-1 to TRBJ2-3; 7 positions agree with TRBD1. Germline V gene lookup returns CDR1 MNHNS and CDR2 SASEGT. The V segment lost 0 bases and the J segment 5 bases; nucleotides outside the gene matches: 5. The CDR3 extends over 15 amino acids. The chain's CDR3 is CASSEARAGGDTQYF. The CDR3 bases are TGTGCCAGCAGTGAAGCCCGGGCAGGGGGAGATACGCAGTATTTT.

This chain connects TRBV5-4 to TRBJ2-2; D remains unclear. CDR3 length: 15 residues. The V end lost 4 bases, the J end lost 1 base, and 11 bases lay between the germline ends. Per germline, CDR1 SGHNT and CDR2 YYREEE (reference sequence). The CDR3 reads CASSPNFGNTGELFF. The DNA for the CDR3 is TGTGCCAGCAGCCCTAACTTTGGGAACACCGGGGAGCTGTTTTTT.

For the CDR3, the DNA is TGTGCCAGCAGTTTTCGAGGGACAGGGGAGACCTACGAGCAGTACTTC. Translating it yields CASSFRGTGETYEQYF. V and J are TRBV28 and TRBJ2-7; 10 bases fit TRBD1. The CDR3 is made up of 16 amino acids. With V trimmed by 3 bases and J by 2 bases, 7 bases remained unmatched. CDR1 is MDHEN and CDR2 is SYDVKM in the germline V gene.

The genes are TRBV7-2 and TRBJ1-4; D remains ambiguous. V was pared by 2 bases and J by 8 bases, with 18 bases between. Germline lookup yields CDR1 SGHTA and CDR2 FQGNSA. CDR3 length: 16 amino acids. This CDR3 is CASSLTRLNRREKLFF. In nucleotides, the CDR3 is TGTGCCAGCAGCTTAACACGGCTAAACAGAAGGGAAAAACTGTTTTTT.

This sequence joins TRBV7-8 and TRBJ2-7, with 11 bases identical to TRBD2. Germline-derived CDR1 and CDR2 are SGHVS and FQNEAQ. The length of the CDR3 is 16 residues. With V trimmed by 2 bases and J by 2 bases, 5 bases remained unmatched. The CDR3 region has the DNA TGTGCCAGCAGCTTATTTAGACTAGCGGGAACCTACGAGCAGTACTTC. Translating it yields CASSLFRLAGTYEQYF.

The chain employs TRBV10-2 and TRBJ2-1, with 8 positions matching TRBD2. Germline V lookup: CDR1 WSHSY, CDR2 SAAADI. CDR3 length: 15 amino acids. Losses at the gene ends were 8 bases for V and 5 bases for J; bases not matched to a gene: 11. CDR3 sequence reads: CASLEGVAGNNEQFF. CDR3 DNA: TGCGCCAGCCTTGAGGGAGTAGCGGGGAACAATGAGCAGTTCTTC.

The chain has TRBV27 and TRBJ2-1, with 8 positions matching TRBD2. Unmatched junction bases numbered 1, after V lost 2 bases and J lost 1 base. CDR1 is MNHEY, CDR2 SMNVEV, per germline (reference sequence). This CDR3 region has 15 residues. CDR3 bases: TGTGCCAGCAGTTTAACGGGGGGGTCCTACAATGAGCAGTTCTTC. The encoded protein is CASSLTGGSYNEQFF.

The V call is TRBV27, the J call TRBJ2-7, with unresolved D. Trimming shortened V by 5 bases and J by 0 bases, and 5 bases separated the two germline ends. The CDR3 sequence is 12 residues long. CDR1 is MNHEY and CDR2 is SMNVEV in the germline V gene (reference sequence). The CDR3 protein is CASSLSSYEQYF. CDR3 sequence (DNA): TGTGCCAGCAGTCTAAGCTCCTACGAGCAGTACTTC.

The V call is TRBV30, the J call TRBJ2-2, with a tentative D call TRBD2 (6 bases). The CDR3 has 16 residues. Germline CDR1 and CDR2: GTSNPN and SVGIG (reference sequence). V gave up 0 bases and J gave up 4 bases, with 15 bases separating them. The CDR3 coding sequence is TGTGCCTGGAGTGTGTTATCGGGGGAATCCACCGGGGAGCTGTTTTTT. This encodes CAWSVLSGESTGELFF.

CDR3 DNA sequence: TGTGCCATCAGTTTCCTTACCGGGGAGCTGTTTTTT. This sequence encodes CAISFLTGELFF. The chain links TRBV10-3 to TRBJ2-2; no firm D call. Germline lookup yields CDR1 ENHRY and CDR2 SYGVKD. Trimming shortened V by 5 bases and J by 5 bases, and 6 bases separated the two germline ends. This CDR3 region has 12 residues.

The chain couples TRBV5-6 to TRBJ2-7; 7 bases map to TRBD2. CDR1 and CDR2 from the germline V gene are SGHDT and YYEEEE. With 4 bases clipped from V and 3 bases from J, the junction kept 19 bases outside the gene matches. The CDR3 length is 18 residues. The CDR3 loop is CASSPTRASGLRGYEQYF. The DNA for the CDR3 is TGTGCCAGCAGCCCGACCCGGGCTAGCGGCCTTAGGGGCTACGAGCAGTACTTC. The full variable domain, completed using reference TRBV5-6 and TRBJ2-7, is DAGVTQSPTHLIKTRGQQVTLRCSPKSGHDTVSWYQQALGQGPQFIFQYYEEEERQRGNFPDRFSGHQFPNYSSELNVNALLLGDSALYLCASSPTRASGLRGYEQYFGPGTRLTVT.

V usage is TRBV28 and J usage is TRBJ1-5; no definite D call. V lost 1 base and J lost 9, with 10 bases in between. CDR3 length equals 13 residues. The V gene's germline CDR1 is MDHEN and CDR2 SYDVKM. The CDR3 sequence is CASSLFGSAPQHF. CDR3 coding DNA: TGTGCCAGCAGTTTATTTGGGAGTGCGCCCCAGCATTTT.

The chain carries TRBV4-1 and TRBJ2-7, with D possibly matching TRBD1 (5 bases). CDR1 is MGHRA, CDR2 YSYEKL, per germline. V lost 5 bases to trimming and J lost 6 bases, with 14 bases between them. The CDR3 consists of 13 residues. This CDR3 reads CASSASGSFEQYF. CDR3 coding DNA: TGCGCCAGCAGCGCGTCAGGGTCGTTCGAGCAGTACTTC.

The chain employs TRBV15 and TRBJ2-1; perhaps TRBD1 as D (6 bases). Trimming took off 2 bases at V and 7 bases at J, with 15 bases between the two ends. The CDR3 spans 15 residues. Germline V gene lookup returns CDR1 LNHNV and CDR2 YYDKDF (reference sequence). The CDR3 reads CATSRSLQGENEQFF. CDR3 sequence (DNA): TGTGCCACCAGCAGATCGCTACAGGGTGAGAATGAGCAGTTCTTC.

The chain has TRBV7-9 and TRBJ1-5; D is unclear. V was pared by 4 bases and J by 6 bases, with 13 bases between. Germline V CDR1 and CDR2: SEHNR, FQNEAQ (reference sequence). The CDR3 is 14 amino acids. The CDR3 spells CASSSLSSRQPQHF. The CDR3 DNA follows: TGTGCCAGCAGCTCCCTTTCTTCCCGTCAGCCCCAGCATTTT.

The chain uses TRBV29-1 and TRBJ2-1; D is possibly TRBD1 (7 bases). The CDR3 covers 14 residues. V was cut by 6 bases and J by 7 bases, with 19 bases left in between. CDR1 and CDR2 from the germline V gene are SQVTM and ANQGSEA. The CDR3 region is CSVLGGTAFNEQFF. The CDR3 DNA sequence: TGCAGCGTCCTTGGCGGGACAGCTTTTAATGAGCAGTTCTTC.

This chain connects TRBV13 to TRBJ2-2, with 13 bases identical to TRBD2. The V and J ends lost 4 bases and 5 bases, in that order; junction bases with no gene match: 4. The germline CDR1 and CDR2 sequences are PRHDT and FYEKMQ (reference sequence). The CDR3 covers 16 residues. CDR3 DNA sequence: TGTGCCAGCAGCTCGGGACTAGCGGGACGTACCGGGGAGCTGTTTTTT. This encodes CASSSGLAGRTGELFF.

The CDR3 bases are TGTGCCAGCAGCTTAGGACAGGGGACTGAAGCTTTCTTT. Translating it yields CASSLGQGTEAFF. This sequence joins TRBV7-3 and TRBJ1-1; 9 bases are shared with TRBD1. The junction had 0 bases not matched to a gene; V was cut back by 2 bases and J by 5 bases. The CDR3 is made up of 13 amino acids. Germline loops: CDR1 SGHTA, CDR2 FQGTGA.